The next 24 T cell receptor beta chains were all read from a single sample in a study of shared clonotypes between healthy human individuals. Clones were sequenced by immunoSEQ multiplex PCR, and TCRdb holds only the in-frame ones, with some missing. The sample yields 2 million to 3 million clones, more than 90% seen once. The sequencing input was naive CD4+ T cells sorted from blood. Subset defined: CD45RA+ positively selected. The source is a man in his late teens or twenties in good health.

V and J are TRBV11-2 and TRBJ2-1, with TRBD2 identical over 8 bases. Germline CDR1 is SGHAT and CDR2 is FQNNGV. Trimming removed 5 bases from V and 2 bases from J; junction bases left unmatched: 8. The CDR3 covers 16 residues. For the CDR3, the DNA is TGTGCCAGCAGCCCCCAGATACTAGCGGCCTACAATGAGCAGTTCTTC. As protein: CASSPQILAAYNEQFF.

V is TRBV30 and J is TRBJ2-1; 9 bases agree with TRBD1. This CDR3 is built from 19 residues. V lost 0 bases and J lost 6; bases outside the gene matches: 18. The germline gives CDR1 GTSNPN, CDR2 SVGIG (reference sequence). In DNA, the CDR3 is TGTGCCTGGAGTGTATATATGTTAATAGGGACAGGGTTTCTCAATGAGCAGTTCTTC. It yields the protein CAWSVYMLIGTGFLNEQFF.

V gene TRBV29-1 combines with J gene TRBJ1-1, with D unclear. This CDR3 has 13 amino acids. The germline V gene encodes CDR1 SQVTM and CDR2 ANQGSEA. V was clipped by 5 bases and J by 1 base, with 11 bases between them. DNA of the CDR3: TGCAGCGTTTCTGTCAGAGCGAACACTGAAGCTTTCTTT. Translated, it gives CSVSVRANTEAFF. Variable domain in full (rest from reference TRBV29-1 and TRBJ1-1): SAVISQKPSRDICQRGTSLTIQCQVDSQVTMMFWYRQQPGQSLTLIATANQGSEATYESGFVIDKFPISRPNLTFSTLTVSNMSPEDSSIYLCSVSVRANTEAFFGQGTRLTVV.

V usage is TRBV10-3 and J usage is TRBJ1-1, with 8 bases that match TRBD1. The CDR3 spans 14 residues. Germline V gene data show CDR1 as ENHRY and CDR2 as SYGVKD. V was clipped by 0 bases and J by 9 bases; unmatched bases: 6. The CDR3 is CAISESATGDQAFF. Written as DNA, the CDR3 is TGTGCCATCAGTGAGTCTGCGACAGGGGACCAAGCTTTCTTT.

V and J are TRBV4-2 and TRBJ2-7, with D perhaps TRBD1 (6 bases). This CDR3 has 18 residues. Looked up from germline, CDR1 is LGHNA and CDR2 is YNFKEQ. V gave up 4 bases and J gave up 0 bases, with 22 bases separating them. The CDR3 DNA reads as TGTGCCAGCAGCCGCGCAAGGGGTGGACAGCGTTCCTCCTACGAGCAGTACTTC. This gives the protein CASSRARGGQRSSYEQYF.

The J gene is TRBJ2-4, the V gene TRBV5-8; 10 nucleotides match TRBD2. The CDR3 runs to 14 residues. V shed 0 bases and J 9 bases; nucleotides not matched to a gene: 3. CDR1 and CDR2 (germline): SGHTS, YDEGEE. CDR3: CASSLDASGGIQYF. Here the CDR3 DNA reads TGTGCCAGCAGCTTGGATGCTAGCGGGGGCATTCAGTACTTC. Full variable domain (rest looked up from reference TRBV5-8 and TRBJ2-4): EAGVTQSPTHLIKTRGQQATLRCSPISGHTSVYWYQQALGLGLQFLLWYDEGEERNRGNFPPRFSGRQFPNYSSELNVNALELEDSALYLCASSLDASGGIQYFGAGTRLSVL.

The chain uses TRBV6-4 and TRBJ1-1; a possible D gene is TRBD1 (6 bases). This CDR3 has 13 residues. Germline V gene data show CDR1 as MRHNA and CDR2 as SNTAGT. With 6 bases removed from V and 1 base from J, the gap between germline ends came to 9 bases. The DNA for the CDR3 is TGTGCCAGCAGGATGACAGGGAACACTGAAGCTTTCTTT. Its protein is CASRMTGNTEAFF.

The V call is TRBV10-2, the J call TRBJ2-7; 9 nucleotides agree with TRBD2. There are 14 residues in the CDR3. The junction had 4 bases not matched to a gene; V was cut back by 3 bases and J by 4 bases. Germline CDR1 and CDR2: WSHSY and SAAADI. CDR3 bases: TGCGCCAGCAGTGATAGCGGGGGCGGGTACGAGCAGTACTTC. Its translation is CASSDSGGGYEQYF.

DNA of the CDR3: TGTGCCAGCAGCTTAGAATCCGGGTGGTTCCGGGACAGGGCATCCGAGCAGTACTTC. Protein sequence: CASSLESGWFRDRASEQYF. The chain is built from TRBV7-8 and TRBJ2-7, with 9 positions matching TRBD1. The germline V gene encodes CDR1 SGHVS and CDR2 FQNEAQ. The CDR3 spans 19 residues. Trimming took 1 base from V and 6 from J; bases not matched to a gene: 19.

This clone was observed a few times. The chain is built from TRBV21-1 and TRBJ1-4; whether TRBD1, the table's D call, matches the DNA was not checked. TRBV21-1 is tagged as a pseudogene. This CDR3 is built from 15 residues. The CDR3 DNA is TGTGCCAGCAGTAAGAATGACAGGTGGAGGGAAAAACTGTTTTTT. Translating gives CASSKNDRWREKLFF.

The V call is TRBV5-1, the J call TRBJ2-7, with 9 positions matching TRBD1. V lost 0 bases to trimming and J lost 1 base; unmatched junction nucleotides: 14. CDR1 is SGHRS, CDR2 YFSETQ, per germline. The CDR3 sequence is 19 residues long. CDR3 bases: TGCGCCAGCAGCTTGGCCCTCCTACGTCCCGGGACAGGGTCCTACGAGCAGTACTTC. Protein sequence: CASSLALLRPGTGSYEQYF. The full variable domain, rest sourced from reference TRBV5-1 and TRBJ2-7, is KAGVTQTPRYLIKTRGQQVTLSCSPISGHRSVSWYQQTPGQGLQFLFEYFSETQRNKGNFPGRFSGRQFSNSRSEMNVSTLELGDSALYLCASSLALLRPGTGSYEQYFGPGTRLTVT.

The chain uses TRBV30 and TRBJ1-1; 9 bases align to TRBD1. Losses at the gene ends were 5 bases for V and 7 bases for J; bases not matched to a gene: 5. This CDR3 is 12 amino acids long. Looked up from germline, CDR1 is GTSNPN and CDR2 is SVGIG (reference sequence). The CDR3 nucleotides are TGTGCCTGGCGGGACAGGGAGATTGAAGCTTTCTTT. Translation: CAWRDREIEAFF.

The chain joins TRBV6-5 to TRBJ2-7; weak D call: TRBD1 (5 bases). This CDR3 spans 14 amino acids. V gave up 2 bases and J gave up 5 bases, with 13 bases separating them. Germline-derived CDR1 and CDR2 are MNHEY and SVGAGI. The CDR3: CASSYVQGLHEQYF. The CDR3 region has the DNA TGTGCCAGCAGTTACGTGCAGGGCCTGCACGAGCAGTACTTC.

The V call is TRBV4-1, the J call TRBJ2-1; 10 bases align to TRBD2. Per the germline V gene, CDR1 is MGHRA and CDR2 is YSYEKL. The length of the CDR3 is 17 residues. Germline trimming cut 4 bases from V and 7 bases from J; bases unmatched to any gene: 13. CDR3 nucleotide sequence: TGCGCCAGCAGCCCCCTGGGGTACAGCGGGGGGGCTAATGAGCAGTTCTTC. Translated: CASSPLGYSGGANEQFF.

The genes are TRBV9 and TRBJ2-7; TRBD2 agrees at 13 bases. Germline V gives CDR1 SGDLS, CDR2 YYNGEE. J was trimmed by 6 bases and V by 0 bases; bases with no gene match: 6. The CDR3 consists of 16 residues. As DNA, the CDR3 is TGTGCCAGCAGCGTAGGACTAGCGGGAGGTTCAGGCGAGCAGTACTTC. Translating gives CASSVGLAGGSGEQYF.

Note on this clone: Other DNA sequences from this sample encode an identical CDR3 as well. J is TRBJ1-2 and V is TRBV5-1, with D possibly matching TRBD1 (5 bases). V was pared by 4 bases and J by 1 base, with 8 bases between. CDR1 is SGHRS and CDR2 is YFSETQ in the germline V gene. This CDR3 contains 13 residues. The CDR3 protein is CASSPDSNYGYTF. CDR3 nucleotide sequence: TGCGCCAGCAGCCCCGACAGTAACTATGGCTACACCTTC.

The chain couples TRBV11-3 to TRBJ2-5; D possibly corresponds to TRBD2 (7 bases). The length of the CDR3 is 13 residues. The V gene lost 3 bases and the J gene lost 4 bases, with 9 bases spanning the gap. Looked up from germline, CDR1 is SGHNT and CDR2 is YENEEA. CDR3 in amino acids: CASSFGGRETQYF. CDR3 nucleotides: TGTGCCAGCAGCTTCGGGGGGCGAGAGACCCAGTACTTC.

The chain employs TRBV10-3 and TRBJ2-7, with a weak D call TRBD1 (6 bases). CDR1 ENHRY and CDR2 SYGVKD come from the germline V gene. The CDR3 is 14 residues long. Trimming cost V 4 bases and J 6 bases, with 16 bases left between them. The CDR3: CAISGQDWSSEQYF. DNA of the CDR3: TGTGCCATCAGTGGACAGGACTGGTCGAGCGAGCAGTACTTC.

The chain has TRBV7-9 and TRBJ2-5; 9 nucleotides match TRBD2. The V gene end was trimmed by 5 bases and the J gene end by 3 bases; junction bases not matched to a gene: 7. From germline, CDR1 is SEHNR and CDR2 FQNEAQ (reference sequence). This CDR3 has 15 residues. As DNA, the CDR3 is TGTGCCAGCAGCCACGACCTAGCGGGGAAAGAGACCCAGTACTTC. This encodes CASSHDLAGKETQYF.

The chain couples TRBV18 to TRBJ1-2, with a possible D match to TRBD1 (6 bases). Germline V gene sequence: CDR1 KGHSH, CDR2 LQKENI. There are 16 residues in the CDR3. V lost 3 bases and J 0 bases, leaving 14 bases between the germline ends. Here the CDR3 reads CASSPLQGGPNYGYTF. CDR3 DNA sequence: TGTGCCAGCTCACCTTTACAGGGCGGTCCTAACTATGGCTACACCTTC.

The genes are TRBV4-2 and TRBJ2-3; 12 bases align to TRBD2. The length of the CDR3 is 16 residues. The germline V gene encodes CDR1 LGHNA and CDR2 YNFKEQ. With 5 bases clipped from V and 2 bases from J, the junction kept 5 bases outside the gene matches. CDR3 loop: CASSSRTSGATDTQYF. In DNA form, the CDR3 reads TGTGCCAGCAGCTCCCGGACTAGCGGGGCCACAGATACGCAGTATTTT.

The rearrangement uses TRBV18 and TRBJ2-1; D not resolved. Trimming removed 2 bases at V and 13 bases at J, with 9 bases between. This CDR3 region has 11 residues. Germline V CDR1 and CDR2: KGHSH, LQKENI. This CDR3 is CASSPGLFQFF. CDR3 DNA: TGTGCCAGCTCACCAGGGTTGTTCCAGTTCTTC.

The chain is built from TRBV2 and TRBJ1-5; no clear D. CDR3 size: 15 residues. Trimming pared 6 bases from V and 1 base from J, leaving 13 bases between. CDR1 is SNHLY and CDR2 is FYNNEI in the germline V gene. The CDR3: CASRAGLQSNQPQHF. The CDR3 bases are TGTGCCAGCAGGGCAGGCTTGCAGAGCAATCAGCCCCAGCATTTT.

The chain links TRBV7-6 to TRBJ2-7; 9 bases match TRBD2. CDR1 is SGHVS and CDR2 is FNYEAQ in the germline V gene. After removal of 2 bases from V and 7 bases from J, the junction contained 9 bases not matched to a gene. This CDR3 spans 15 amino acids. CDR3: CASSLTSSLAGEQYF. CDR3 DNA: TGTGCCAGCAGCTTAACCTCATCTCTAGCGGGGGAGCAGTACTTC.